This T cell receptor beta chain appears in the sequencing data of a study of Ad26.COV2.S vaccination and SARS-CoV-2 variants. The wider study: Donor participated within the Ad26.COV2.S arm of the COV1001 trial. Ad26.COV2.S shots went into the muscle once or twice, 56 days apart.

Sequencing was performed with immunoSEQ multiplex PCR; in TCRdb, only in-frame clones are kept and a portion is missing. Of around 320,000 clones in the sample, roughly 84% are singletons; the top ten hold roughly 3.6%. Treatment denoted: about 20 received Ad26.COV2.S at low or high dose, single or two shots; 5 received placebo; per-sample allocation not given. Sampling was performed 63 days after the first vaccine or placebo injection. In Boston, an adult donor aged 18-55 years took part. As regards this clone: Its specificity is unknown.

CDR1 is MRHNA, CDR2 SNTAGT, per germline. Trimming cost V 1 base and J 6 bases, with 18 bases left between them. The CDR3 spans 17 residues. Study-wide findings and caveats: People given the vaccine had a wider spike-specific TCR breadth than placebo recipients did.

The starting material was peripheral blood, obtained in a trial of Ad26.COV2.S vaccine versus placebo. The chain joins TRBV6-4 to TRBJ1-4; D might be TRBD1 (5 bases). The sequence was obtained from a person between 18 and 65 years old who received the Ad26.COV2.S COVID-19 vaccine or a placebo. The CDR3 DNA reads as TGTGCCAGCAGTGACTATCCCTGGTCAGGGACCGATGAAAAACTGTTTTTT. Protein: CASSDYPWSGTDEKLFF.